This is a list of T cell receptor beta chains from one sample in a study of T cell responses to AZD1222 COVID-19 vaccine. Clones were read by immunoSEQ multiplex PCR, and TCRdb kept only the in-frame ones, dropping some. Here the sample spans roughly 120,000 clones, 90% to 95% being singletons. The sample consisted of peripheral blood, taken on day 0 of AZD1222 vaccination. These TCRs come from an adult in good health. CDR3s include the opening cysteine and the closing phenylalanine or tryptophan. D genes are given only for firm matches. A clone size is listed for some rows: how often the clone was seen (once, few, many), or a class if it is expanded.

v_call: TRBV28; j_call: TRBJ2-7; d_call: TRBD2; clone_size: .; cdr3_nt: TGTGCCAGCAGTACGGGGGGCGGGAGGGCTCACTACGAGCAGTACTTC; cdr3_aa: CASSTGGGRAHYEQYF
v_call: TRBV5-1; j_call: TRBJ1-2; d_call: TRBD1; clone_size: .; cdr3_nt: TGCGCCAGCAGCTCCCAGGGGGGGGACTATGGCTACACCTTC; cdr3_aa: CASSSQGGDYGYTF
v_call: TRBV19; j_call: TRBJ2-7; d_call: .; clone_size: .; cdr3_nt: TGTGCCAGTAGTATGGTCGACACTCGCTCCTACGAGCAGTACTTC; cdr3_aa: CASSMVDTRSYEQYF
v_call: TRBV30; j_call: TRBJ1-2; d_call: .; clone_size: .; cdr3_nt: TGTGCCTGGAGTCGACGCCAAGCTAGCTATGGCTACACCTTC; cdr3_aa: CAWSRRQASYGYTF
v_call: TRBV6-5; j_call: TRBJ1-1; d_call: .; clone_size: .; cdr3_nt: TGTGCCAGTATAGGGAACACTGAAGCTTTCTTT; cdr3_aa: CASIGNTEAFF
v_call: TRBV25-1; j_call: TRBJ1-2; d_call: TRBD1; clone_size: .; cdr3_nt: TGTGCCAGCGCACGACAGGGCTACTATGGCTACACCTTC; cdr3_aa: CASARQGYYGYTF
v_call: TRBV27; j_call: TRBJ1-5; d_call: TRBD1; clone_size: .; cdr3_nt: TGTGCCAGCAGGCCCCTCGCCTTGGACAGGGGGATCAATCAGCCCCAGCATTTT; cdr3_aa: CASRPLALDRGINQPQHF
v_call: TRBV7-2; j_call: TRBJ2-7; d_call: TRBD2; clone_size: .; cdr3_nt: TGTGCCAGCAGCATAGGGGCGGGGGGGCCCTACGAGCAGTACTTC; cdr3_aa: CASSIGAGGPYEQYF
v_call: TRBV7-9; j_call: TRBJ1-1; d_call: TRBD1; clone_size: once; cdr3_nt: TGTGCCAGCAGCTTAGCGGCAGGGGGTCTGAACACTGAAGCTTTCTTT; cdr3_aa: CASSLAAGGLNTEAFF
v_call: TRBV2; j_call: TRBJ1-4; d_call: .; clone_size: .; cdr3_nt: TGTGCCAGGGGTGAAAGGGGATTTTCGGCTAATGAAAAACTGTTTTTT; cdr3_aa: CARGERGFSANEKLFF
v_call: TRBV10-3; j_call: TRBJ2-1; d_call: .; clone_size: .; cdr3_nt: TGTGCCACCCGACTGGGGGGCCACAATGAGCAGTTCTTC; cdr3_aa: CATRLGGHNEQFF
v_call: TRBV6-6; j_call: TRBJ2-1; d_call: .; clone_size: .; cdr3_nt: TGTGCCAGCAGCCCCGGGGATGAGCAGTTCTTC; cdr3_aa: CASSPGDEQFF
v_call: TRBV25-1; j_call: TRBJ1-4; d_call: .; clone_size: .; cdr3_nt: TGTGCCAGCAGCGACCTGGGCGGGAAACTGTTTTTT; cdr3_aa: CASSDLGGKLFF
v_call: TRBV2; j_call: TRBJ1-5; d_call: TRBD1; clone_size: .; cdr3_nt: TGTGCCAGCGAGGTAGGGACAGGGGATCAGCCCCAGCATTTT; cdr3_aa: CASEVGTGDQPQHF
v_call: TRBV7-8; j_call: TRBJ1-4; d_call: .; clone_size: once; cdr3_nt: TGTGCCAGCAGCGTCCGGACTAATGAAAAACTGTTTTTT; cdr3_aa: CASSVRTNEKLFF
v_call: TRBV30; j_call: TRBJ2-1; d_call: TRBD2; clone_size: .; cdr3_nt: TGTGCCTGGAGTGTAGCTAGCGGGCGGCGAGAGCAGTTCTTC; cdr3_aa: CAWSVASGRREQFF
v_call: TRBV5-1; j_call: TRBJ2-1; d_call: .; clone_size: .; cdr3_nt: TGCGCCAGCAGCCCCGGGACTTTCAGCTCCTACAATGAGCAGTTCTTC; cdr3_aa: CASSPGTFSSYNEQFF
v_call: TRBV24-1; j_call: TRBJ2-2; d_call: .; clone_size: .; cdr3_nt: TGTGCCACCAGTGGCCCAACCTCCCGGGACTCCGCGAACACCGGGGAGCTGTTTTTT; cdr3_aa: CATSGPTSRDSANTGELFF
v_call: TRBV2; j_call: TRBJ1-1; d_call: .; clone_size: .; cdr3_nt: TGTGCCAGCGTCTGGGACATCCCCAACACTGAAGCTTTCTTT; cdr3_aa: CASVWDIPNTEAFF
v_call: TRBV19; j_call: TRBJ2-1; d_call: .; clone_size: .; cdr3_nt: TGTGCCAGTAGTATCTACAATGAGCAGTTCTTC; cdr3_aa: CASSIYNEQFF
v_call: TRBV7-9; j_call: TRBJ2-7; d_call: .; clone_size: .; cdr3_nt: TGTGCCAGCAACCCTCTGGGACAAAGTCCCTACGAGCAGTACTTC; cdr3_aa: CASNPLGQSPYEQYF
v_call: TRBV6-5; j_call: TRBJ1-4; d_call: .; clone_size: .; cdr3_nt: TGTGCCAGCAGTAACCCCCCGGAAAAACTGTTTTTT; cdr3_aa: CASSNPPEKLFF
v_call: TRBV7-9; j_call: TRBJ1-2; d_call: TRBD1; clone_size: .; cdr3_nt: TGTGCCAGCAGCTCCCGACAGGGGCCCCAAGGGGGCTACACCTTC; cdr3_aa: CASSSRQGPQGGYTF
v_call: TRBV10-2; j_call: TRBJ1-2; d_call: TRBD1; clone_size: .; cdr3_nt: TGCGCCAGCACCGGGACAGGCTATGGCTACACCTTC; cdr3_aa: CASTGTGYGYTF
v_call: TRBV12-3/TRBV12-4; j_call: TRBJ1-1; d_call: .; clone_size: .; cdr3_nt: TGTGCCAGCAGGGCGGGGAGGGGCACTGAAGCTTTCTTT; cdr3_aa: CASRAGRGTEAFF
v_call: TRBV6-5; j_call: TRBJ1-1; d_call: .; clone_size: .; cdr3_nt: TGTGCCAGCAGTCCCGGGAGTTCCGGCAAGGCTTTCTTT; cdr3_aa: CASSPGSSGKAFF
v_call: TRBV7-2; j_call: TRBJ1-1; d_call: TRBD1; clone_size: .; cdr3_nt: TGTGCCAGCAGCCCAAGGACAGGGAACACTGAAGCTTTCTTT; cdr3_aa: CASSPRTGNTEAFF
v_call: TRBV6-5; j_call: TRBJ1-3; d_call: .; clone_size: .; cdr3_nt: TGTGCCAGCAGTTACTCGGAGGGCTCTGGAAACACCATATATTTT; cdr3_aa: CASSYSEGSGNTIYF
v_call: TRBV11-3; j_call: TRBJ1-2; d_call: .; clone_size: .; cdr3_nt: TGTGCCAGCAACCTCCCCCCCGTGGCCACATTGGGCTATGGCTACACCTTC; cdr3_aa: CASNLPPVATLGYGYTF
v_call: TRBV5-1; j_call: TRBJ2-5; d_call: TRBD2; clone_size: .; cdr3_nt: TGCGCCAGCAGACTTGGGGCACTAGCGGGGACCCAAGAGACCCAGTACTTC; cdr3_aa: CASRLGALAGTQETQYF
v_call: TRBV5-1; j_call: TRBJ1-3; d_call: .; clone_size: .; cdr3_nt: TGCGCCAGCAGCCAACAGGTTTCTGGAAACACCATATATTTT; cdr3_aa: CASSQQVSGNTIYF
v_call: TRBV19; j_call: TRBJ2-7; d_call: .; clone_size: .; cdr3_nt: TGTGCCAGTAGCCAGAACAGGTTTTACGAGCAGTACTTC; cdr3_aa: CASSQNRFYEQYF
v_call: TRBV9; j_call: TRBJ1-5; d_call: .; clone_size: .; cdr3_nt: TGTGCCAGCAGCCGAGAGGGTCAGCCCCAGCATTTT; cdr3_aa: CASSREGQPQHF
v_call: TRBV11-2; j_call: TRBJ1-6; d_call: .; clone_size: .; cdr3_nt: TGTGCCAGCAGCCATGACGGGTATAATTCACCCCTCCACTTT; cdr3_aa: CASSHDGYNSPLHF
v_call: TRBV3-1/TRBV3-2; j_call: TRBJ1-3; d_call: .; clone_size: .; cdr3_nt: TGTGCCAGCAGCCAGGCGGATGACGGAAACACCATATATTTT; cdr3_aa: CASSQADDGNTIYF
v_call: TRBV10-3; j_call: TRBJ1-2; d_call: .; clone_size: .; cdr3_nt: TGTGCCATCGGCCTGGGGGGGGGCGCAGCTGGCTACACCTTC; cdr3_aa: CAIGLGGGAAGYTF
v_call: TRBV11-1; j_call: TRBJ1-5; d_call: TRBD1; clone_size: .; cdr3_nt: TGTGCCAGCAGCCCCCCGGACAGGGTGGGCAATCAGCCCCAGCATTTT; cdr3_aa: CASSPPDRVGNQPQHF
v_call: TRBV4-2; j_call: TRBJ2-1; d_call: TRBD2; clone_size: .; cdr3_nt: TGTGCCAGCAGCCAAGAACCCCCAACTAGCGGATCCTACAATGAGCAGTTCTTC; cdr3_aa: CASSQEPPTSGSYNEQFF
v_call: TRBV5-6; j_call: TRBJ1-1; d_call: .; clone_size: .; cdr3_nt: TGTGCCAGCAGCTTGCAGGGAGGGACTGAAGCTTTCTTT; cdr3_aa: CASSLQGGTEAFF
v_call: TRBV18; j_call: TRBJ2-2; d_call: TRBD1; clone_size: few; cdr3_nt: TGTGCCAGCTCACCACCGGGACAGGCTGTAAACACCGGGGAGCTGTTTTTT; cdr3_aa: CASSPPGQAVNTGELFF
v_call: TRBV11-3; j_call: TRBJ2-2; d_call: .; clone_size: .; cdr3_nt: TGTGCCAGCAGCCTTGGACTGGCCGGGGAGCTGTTTTTT; cdr3_aa: CASSLGLAGELFF
v_call: TRBV6-1; j_call: TRBJ1-2; d_call: TRBD1; clone_size: .; cdr3_nt: TGTGCCAGCAGTGAAGTTGGGACAGTCTATGGCTACACCTTC; cdr3_aa: CASSEVGTVYGYTF
v_call: TRBV7-9; j_call: TRBJ2-1; d_call: TRBD2; clone_size: .; cdr3_nt: TGTGCCAGCAGCTCAAGACTAGCGGGAGAGAGTGAGCAGTTCTTC; cdr3_aa: CASSSRLAGESEQFF
v_call: TRBV7-2; j_call: TRBJ1-4; d_call: .; clone_size: .; cdr3_nt: TGTGCCAGCAGCTTAGGGCAGCCCGGAGAAAAACTGTTTTTT; cdr3_aa: CASSLGQPGEKLFF
v_call: TRBV30; j_call: TRBJ1-5; d_call: .; clone_size: .; cdr3_nt: TGTGCCTGGAGACGGCGTGGGGGGGATCAGCCCCAGCATTTT; cdr3_aa: CAWRRRGGDQPQHF
v_call: TRBV24-1; j_call: TRBJ2-7; d_call: .; clone_size: .; cdr3_nt: TGTGCCACCGTATGGGCGGCCTTGGGATTACGAGAGCAGTACTTC; cdr3_aa: CATVWAALGLREQYF
v_call: TRBV3-1/TRBV3-2; j_call: TRBJ1-2; d_call: TRBD1; clone_size: .; cdr3_nt: TGTGCCAGCAGCCAAGGACAGGGGGTCTATGGCTACACCTTC; cdr3_aa: CASSQGQGVYGYTF
v_call: TRBV4-1; j_call: TRBJ1-5; d_call: TRBD1; clone_size: .; cdr3_nt: TGCGCCAGCAGCACAGGACAGGGCGATCAGCCCCAGCATTTT; cdr3_aa: CASSTGQGDQPQHF
v_call: TRBV5-4; j_call: TRBJ1-2; d_call: TRBD1; clone_size: .; cdr3_nt: TGTGCCAGCAGCCCAGGGACAGGGGGCGGGTACTATGGCTACACCTTC; cdr3_aa: CASSPGTGGGYYGYTF
v_call: TRBV6-6; j_call: TRBJ2-7; d_call: TRBD2; clone_size: .; cdr3_nt: TGTGCCAGCAGTTACAGCGGGAGTAGCTCCTACGAGCAGTACTTC; cdr3_aa: CASSYSGSSSYEQYF
v_call: TRBV18; j_call: TRBJ1-1; d_call: .; clone_size: .; cdr3_nt: TGTGCCAGCTCGCAGGGGTCGAACACTGAAGCTTTCTTT; cdr3_aa: CASSQGSNTEAFF
v_call: TRBV5-4; j_call: TRBJ1-1; d_call: .; clone_size: .; cdr3_nt: TGTGCCAGCAGCTTCGGAGGGCAGGGCACTGAAGCTTTCTTT; cdr3_aa: CASSFGGQGTEAFF
v_call: TRBV4-1; j_call: TRBJ2-2; d_call: TRBD2; clone_size: .; cdr3_nt: TGCGCCAGCAGCCAAGGGATAGCGGGGGGGCATCGGAACACCGGGGAGCTGTTTTTT; cdr3_aa: CASSQGIAGGHRNTGELFF
v_call: TRBV7-9; j_call: TRBJ2-1; d_call: TRBD2; clone_size: .; cdr3_nt: TGTGCCAGCAGCTTAGGGGGGGGTAGCGGCGATGAGCAGTTCTTC; cdr3_aa: CASSLGGGSGDEQFF
v_call: TRBV5-1; j_call: TRBJ2-1; d_call: .; clone_size: .; cdr3_nt: TGCGCCAGCAGCTCGGAGGGACAGTCCTACAATGAGCAGTTCTTC; cdr3_aa: CASSSEGQSYNEQFF
v_call: TRBV13; j_call: TRBJ1-1; d_call: .; clone_size: once; cdr3_nt: TGTGCCAGCAGTGCCGGGGGGTTGACTGAAGCTTTCTTT; cdr3_aa: CASSAGGLTEAFF
v_call: TRBV9; j_call: TRBJ1-3; d_call: .; clone_size: .; cdr3_nt: TGTGCCAGCAGCCCCCTGGGTGGAAACACCATATATTTT; cdr3_aa: CASSPLGGNTIYF
v_call: TRBV6-5; j_call: TRBJ1-6; d_call: .; clone_size: .; cdr3_nt: TGTGCCAGCAGTTACGCTCCCCGGGGCTCACCCCTCCACTTT; cdr3_aa: CASSYAPRGSPLHF
v_call: TRBV6-5; j_call: TRBJ2-7; d_call: TRBD1; clone_size: once; cdr3_nt: TGTGCCAGCAGGATGACAGGGGTGGGCGAGCAGTACTTC; cdr3_aa: CASRMTGVGEQYF